Presented here are 22 T cell receptor beta chains from one specimen sequenced in a study of Tregs in tolerant kidney transplant recipients. TCRdb keeps only in-frame clones here, not all; method: immunoSEQ multiplex PCR. The top ten hold over 0.5% of the sample, which has hundreds of thousands of clones, about 86% seen once. The specimen sequenced was CD4+ T cells from blood. The receptor source for this set is a human donor in good health.

The J gene is TRBJ2-7, the V gene TRBV9, with a weak D call TRBD2 (5 bases). The germline gives CDR1 SGDLS, CDR2 YYNGEE. The V end was cut by 0 bases, the J end by 3 bases, with 13 bases between. The CDR3 has 15 residues. CDR3 amino acids: CASSVAIGLLYEQYF. CDR3 DNA sequence: TGTGCCAGCAGCGTAGCTATCGGACTCCTCTACGAGCAGTACTTC. Full variable domain (outside the CDR3, taken from reference TRBV9 and TRBJ2-7): DSGVTQTPKHLITATGQRVTLRCSPRSGDLSVYWYQQSLDQGLQFLIQYYNGEERAKGNILERFSAQQFPDLHSELNLSSLELGDSALYFCASSVAIGLLYEQYFGPGTRLTVT.

This sequence joins TRBV6-1 and TRBJ2-5; no reliable D call. This CDR3 is built from 15 residues. Looked up from germline, CDR1 is MNHNS and CDR2 is SASEGT. Trimming took off 2 bases at V and 1 base at J, with 11 bases between the two ends. CDR3 sequence reads: CASSEPLKGQETQYF. The CDR3 DNA follows: TGTGCCAGCAGTGAACCATTGAAGGGCCAAGAGACCCAGTACTTC.

The chain combines TRBV4-1 with TRBJ2-1; 8 bases are shared with TRBD1. This CDR3 has 16 residues. V lost 3 bases and J lost 12; bases outside the gene matches: 16. In germline, CDR1 is MGHRA, CDR2 YSYEKL. CDR3 in DNA: TGCGCCAGCAGCCATCCCGGACAGGGCTCAGGGTCAATGCAGTTCTTC. Translating it yields CASSHPGQGSGSMQFF.

The chain is built from TRBV30 and TRBJ1-2; 7 nucleotides agree with TRBD1. This CDR3 contains 13 residues. Germline V gene data show CDR1 as GTSNPN and CDR2 as SVGIG (reference sequence). V shed 5 bases and J 5 bases; nucleotides not matched to a gene: 8. The CDR3 bases are TGTGCCTGGCGGAGGGGGCCCCTTTATGGCTACACCTTC. As protein: CAWRRGPLYGYTF.

The gene calls are TRBV21-1 and TRBJ1-2; TRBD1, as called in the table, went unchecked against the DNA. TRBV21-1 is described as a pseudogene. The CDR3 covers 14 residues. The CDR3, as DNA: TGTGCCAGCAGCAAAGAGGGGACAGTCGATGGCTACACCTTC. It is translated as CASSKEGTVDGYTF.

V gene TRBV13 combines with J gene TRBJ1-5; D possibly corresponds to TRBD1 (5 bases). The germline V and J ends were trimmed by 2 bases and 6 bases, with 14 bases remaining between them. CDR1 and CDR2 (germline): PRHDT, FYEKMQ (reference sequence). The CDR3 loop spans 15 amino acids. This CDR3 reads CASSLRMSGGQPQHF. The CDR3 DNA reads TGTGCCAGCAGCTTAAGGATGTCGGGGGGTCAGCCCCAGCATTTT.

The genes are TRBV11-2 and TRBJ2-7, with D perhaps matching TRBD2 (6 bases). CDR1 SGHAT and CDR2 FQNNGV come from the germline V gene. Trimming removed 5 bases at V and 4 bases at J, with 21 bases between. The CDR3 runs to 16 residues. The CDR3 region is CASSLGLDGPYYEQYF. The CDR3 nucleotides are TGTGCCAGCAGCCTGGGACTTGACGGACCCTATTACGAGCAGTACTTC.

The gene calls are TRBV6-1 and TRBJ1-5; 8 nucleotides line up with TRBD1. The CDR3 is 16 amino acids. V was clipped by 4 bases and J by 0 bases; unmatched bases: 5. CDR1 is MNHNS and CDR2 is SASEGT in the germline V gene. The CDR3: CASSVTGGHSNQPQHF. For the CDR3, the DNA is TGTGCCAGCAGTGTAACAGGGGGACATAGCAATCAGCCCCAGCATTTT.

The CDR3 reads CASSQETVTYEQYF. Written as DNA, the CDR3 is TGTGCCAGCAGTCAAGAAACGGTTACCTACGAGCAGTACTTC. This chain links TRBV2 with TRBJ2-7; unclear D gene. CDR3 length: 14 residues. Trimming cost V 5 bases and J 2 bases, with 13 bases left between them. The germline V gene encodes CDR1 SNHLY and CDR2 FYNNEI.

CDR3 in amino acids: CASSEAFGQRTDTQYF. The CDR3 bases are TGTGCCAGCAGTGAAGCGTTTGGACAGCGCACAGATACGCAGTATTTT. The V and J genes are TRBV2 and TRBJ2-3, with TRBD1 as a possible D gene (6 bases). Germline V lookup: CDR1 SNHLY, CDR2 FYNNEI. The CDR3 contains 16 residues. V lost 0 bases, J lost 1 base, and 11 bases lay in between.

The chain carries TRBV7-9 and TRBJ2-7; D is perhaps TRBD1 (5 bases). Germline CDR1 SEHNR, CDR2 FQNEAQ (reference sequence). This CDR3 is 15 amino acids long. Trimming left V 2 bases short and J 0 bases short, with 11 bases between. The CDR3: CASSLQGPVSYEQYF. CDR3 nucleotide sequence: TGTGCCAGCAGCTTACAGGGTCCCGTCTCCTACGAGCAGTACTTC.

V gene TRBV6-5 combines with J gene TRBJ1-5; no clear D gene. V was clipped by 7 bases and J by 1 base, with 8 bases between them. CDR3 length: 13 amino acids. From germline, CDR1 is MNHEY and CDR2 SVGAGI. This CDR3 is CASKTGSNQPQHF. The CDR3 nucleotides are TGTGCCAGCAAAACGGGAAGCAATCAGCCCCAGCATTTT.

This chain connects TRBV2 to TRBJ2-2, with TRBD1 as a possible D gene (5 bases). CDR3 length: 15 amino acids. Germline CDR1 and CDR2: SNHLY and FYNNEI. Trimming took 5 bases from V and 1 from J, leaving 11 bases between them. CDR3 sequence: CASSRSQGNTGELFF. As DNA, the CDR3 is TGTGCCAGCAGTCGGAGTCAGGGGAACACCGGGGAGCTGTTTTTT.

The chain has TRBV4-1 and TRBJ1-6; no firm D call. Per the germline V gene, CDR1 is MGHRA and CDR2 is YSYEKL. V dropped 3 bases and J dropped 0 bases, with 18 bases sitting between them. The CDR3 is made up of 19 amino acids. CDR3 DNA sequence: TGCGCCAGCAGCCACCCAGCGCGAGGGAGTAGCTCCTATAATTCACCCCTCCACTTT. Protein product: CASSHPARGSSSYNSPLHF.

The genes are TRBV9 and TRBJ2-7, with D possibly being TRBD1 or TRBD2 (5 bases each). Trimming pared 4 bases from V and 1 base from J, leaving 15 bases between. This CDR3 has 15 amino acids. Germline V lookup: CDR1 SGDLS, CDR2 YYNGEE. CDR3: CASSRYGTASYEQYF. DNA for the CDR3: TGTGCCAGCAGCCGCTATGGGACGGCGTCCTACGAGCAGTACTTC.

This chain links TRBV19 with TRBJ2-3, with unresolved D. The CDR3 is 17 amino acids. Between the trimmed V and J ends, which lost 3 bases and 3 bases, there was a span of 19 bases. Germline CDR1 and CDR2: LNHDA and SQIVND (reference sequence). DNA of the CDR3: TGTGCCAGTAGTATCTCCCCTGACTCCTCTAGAACAGATACGCAGTATTTT. Amino acids: CASSISPDSSRTDTQYF.

The chain uses TRBV25-1 and TRBJ2-7; no firm D call. Trimming took off 7 bases at V and 4 bases at J, with 14 bases between the two ends. CDR1 and CDR2 (germline): MGHDK, SYGVNS. The CDR3 contains 13 residues. CDR3 nucleotides: TGTGCCAGCACCAGCCCAGAACCTTACGAGCAGTACTTC. Translating gives CASTSPEPYEQYF.

The chain is built from TRBV10-1 and TRBJ1-1; 7 bases match TRBD1. The CDR3 length is 13 residues. V shed 6 bases, J shed 4 bases, and the junction held 5 bases outside the gene matches. Per the germline V gene, CDR1 is WNHNN and CDR2 is SYGVQD (reference sequence). In DNA form, the CDR3 reads TGCGCCAGCAGGAGGGGACAGACCACTGAAGCTTTCTTT. Translation gives CASRRGQTTEAFF.

The chain carries TRBV6-5 and TRBJ1-2; D gene unclear. Germline V lookup: CDR1 MNHEY, CDR2 SVGAGI. The CDR3 totals 12 residues. V was clipped by 0 bases and J by 7 bases, with 6 bases between them. In nucleotides, the CDR3 is TGTGCCAGCAGTTACTCGAATGGTGGCTACACCTTC. The encoded protein is CASSYSNGGYTF.

This clone was detected once. The chain couples TRBV19 to TRBJ2-1, with D tentatively TRBD1 or TRBD2 (5 bases each). Per germline, CDR1 LNHDA and CDR2 SQIVND (reference sequence). The CDR3 runs to 15 residues. Trimming removed 8 bases from V and 6 bases from J, with 20 bases in between. The CDR3 nucleotides are TGTGCCAGTCACCCCAGGGCCCTCGGGGTCAATGAGCAGTTCTTC. This translates into CASHPRALGVNEQFF.

This clone was observed a handful of times. The gene calls are TRBV19 and TRBJ1-3, with 7 bases lining up with TRBD1. CDR1 and CDR2 from the germline V gene are LNHDA and SQIVND (reference sequence). The CDR3 extends over 16 amino acids. Unmatched junction bases numbered 7, after V lost 5 bases and J lost 0 bases. The CDR3 loop reads CASSDPGQSSGNTIYF. CDR3 nucleotide sequence: TGTGCCAGTAGTGACCCGGGACAGAGCTCTGGAAACACCATATATTTT.

With regard to this clone: Germline is not matched at one junction end, which may reflect a read error. The chain links TRBV30 to TRBJ2-1; no reliable D call. The CDR3 totals 14 residues. Looked up from germline, CDR1 is GTSNPN and CDR2 is SVGIG (reference sequence). CDR3 nucleotide sequence: TGTGCCTGGAGTGCTAGGGAATGGTACAATGTGCAGTTCTTC. Translating gives CAWSAREWYNVQFF.